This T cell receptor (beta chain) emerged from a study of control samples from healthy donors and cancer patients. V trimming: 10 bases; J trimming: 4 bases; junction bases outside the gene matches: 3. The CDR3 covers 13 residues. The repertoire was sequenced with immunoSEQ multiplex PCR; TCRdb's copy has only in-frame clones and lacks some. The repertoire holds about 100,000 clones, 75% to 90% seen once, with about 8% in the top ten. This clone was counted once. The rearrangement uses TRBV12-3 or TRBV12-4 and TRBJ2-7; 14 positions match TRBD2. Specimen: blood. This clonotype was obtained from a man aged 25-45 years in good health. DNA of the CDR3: TGTGCCATCCGGACTAGCGGGAGGTACGAGCAGTACTTC. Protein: CAIRTSGRYEQYF.